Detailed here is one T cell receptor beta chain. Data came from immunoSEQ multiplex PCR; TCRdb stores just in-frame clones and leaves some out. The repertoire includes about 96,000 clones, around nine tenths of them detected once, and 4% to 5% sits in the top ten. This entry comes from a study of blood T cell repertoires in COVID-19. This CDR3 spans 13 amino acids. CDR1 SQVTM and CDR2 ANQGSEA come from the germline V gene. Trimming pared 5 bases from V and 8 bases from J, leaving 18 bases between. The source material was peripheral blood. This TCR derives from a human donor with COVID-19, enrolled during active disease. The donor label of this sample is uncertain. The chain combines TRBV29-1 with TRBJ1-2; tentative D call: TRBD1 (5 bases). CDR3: CSVRQSTGSGYTF. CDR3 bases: TGCAGCGTTCGACAGTCTACAGGATCGGGCTACACCTTC.